These T cell receptor beta chains were read from a single sample in a study of T cells in localized non-small cell lung cancer. Repertoires were generated with immunoSEQ multiplex PCR, while TCRdb's copy carries only in-frame clones and drops some. The table shows more than 15,000 clones, with around 83% occurring only once. The sequencing used peripheral blood, collected before any cancer treatment. The receptor set was obtained from a male donor older than 55 with stage III lung adenocarcinoma. Each CDR3 is given with its conserved first and last residue. D genes are given only for firm matches. A clone size is listed for some rows: how often the clone was seen (once, few, many), or a class if it is expanded.

>TRBV12-5|.|TRBJ1-5|.
CASGLPPCQINQPQHF
TGTGCTAGTGGTTTACCCCCTTGCCAGATCAATCAGCCCCAGCATTTT
>TRBV10-3|.|TRBJ2-5|TRBD2
CAISEVAGVETQYF
TGTGCCATCAGTGAGGTAGCGGGGGTGGAGACCCAGTACTTC
>TRBV27|.|TRBJ1-6|TRBD1
CASRPDRDLWNSPLHF
TGTGCCAGCAGACCGGACAGGGACCTTTGGAATTCACCCCTCCACTTT
>TRBV10-1|few|TRBJ1-1|.
CASAPRSDTEAFF
TGCGCCAGCGCCCCTCGGAGTGACACTGAAGCTTTCTTT
>TRBV27|once|TRBJ2-5|TRBD1
CASSLWLDRQGNQETQYF
TGTGCCAGCAGTTTATGGCTAGATAGACAGGGAAACCAAGAGACCCAGTACTTC
>TRBV6-1|.|TRBJ2-3|.
CASMGLSTDTQYF
TGTGCCAGCATGGGTCTAAGCACAGATACGCAGTATTTT
>TRBV6-5|.|TRBJ2-5|TRBD1
CASSYSGTGETQYF
TGTGCCAGCAGTTACTCCGGGACAGGGGAGACCCAGTACTTC
>TRBV5-1|.|TRBJ2-7|.
CASSLVLGGSYEQYF
TGCGCCAGCAGCTTGGTTTTGGGCGGTTCCTACGAGCAGTACTTC
>TRBV6-4|few|TRBJ2-3|TRBD2
CASSERGGTDTQYF
TGTGCCAGCAGTGAGCGGGGGGGCACAGATACGCAGTATTTT
>TRBV7-6|.|TRBJ2-1|.
CASSFDLYNEQFF
TGTGCCAGCAGCTTTGACCTGTACAATGAGCAGTTCTTC
>TRBV11-3|.|TRBJ1-3|.
CASSEQGGNTIYF
TGTGCCAGCAGCGAACAGGGTGGAAACACCATATATTTT
>TRBV2|.|TRBJ1-1|.
CASTDWTIVDTEAFF
TGTGCCAGCACTGATTGGACAATAGTAGACACTGAAGCTTTCTTT
>TRBV28|.|TRBJ2-7|.
CASSFVGFHYEQYF
TGTGCCAGCAGTTTCGTGGGGTTCCACTACGAGCAGTACTTC
>TRBV27|once|TRBJ2-5|.
CASSLSLQETQYF
TGTGCCAGCAGTTTATCACTACAAGAGACCCAGTACTTC
>TRBV7-9|.|TRBJ2-1|.
CASSFPPGGSYNEQFF
TGTGCCAGCAGCTTCCCCCCCGGTGGCTCCTACAATGAGCAGTTCTTC
>TRBV2|.|TRBJ1-1|.
CASSGYRVGGQQNTEAFF
TGTGCCAGCAGTGGGTACAGGGTCGGAGGCCAACAGAACACTGAAGCTTTCTTT
>TRBV7-2|.|TRBJ2-1|TRBD2
CASSLMGGLAGGPNEQLF
TGTGCCAGCAGCTTAATGGGCGGACTAGCGGGGGGGCCAAATGAGCAGCTCTTC
>TRBV9|.|TRBJ1-4|TRBD1
CASSAGQGYEKLFF
TGTGCCAGCAGCGCGGGACAGGGGTATGAAAAACTGTTTTTT
>TRBV2|.|TRBJ2-7|.
CASTFRTYEQYF
TGTGCCAGCACGTTCAGGACCTACGAGCAGTACTTC
>TRBV18|.|TRBJ2-2|TRBD1
CASSPLGQGTTGELFF
TGTGCCAGCTCACCCCTGGGACAGGGGACTACCGGGGAGCTGTTTTTT
>TRBV7-1|.|TRBJ1-3|.
CASSSWDVGNTIYF
TGTGCCAGCAGCTCTTGGGACGTTGGAAACACCATATATTTT
>TRBV5-8|.|TRBJ1-4|TRBD1
CASSFGTGGTNEKLFF
TGTGCCAGCAGCTTTGGGACAGGGGGCACGAATGAAAAACTGTTTTTT
>TRBV18|.|TRBJ1-2|.
CASSPSVTGYGYTF
TGTGCCAGCTCCCCCTCTGTGACAGGCTATGGCTACACCTTC
>TRBV19|.|TRBJ1-2|.
CASRGDSSGYGYTF
TGTGCCAGTAGGGGAGACAGCTCAGGGTATGGCTACACCTTC
>TRBV27|.|TRBJ2-2|TRBD2
CASSPGLGNTGELFF
TGTGCCAGCAGTCCGGGACTAGGTAACACCGGGGAGCTGTTTTTT
>TRBV6-6|once|TRBJ2-1|TRBD2
CASSYATSGGLEQFF
TGTGCCAGCAGTTACGCGACTAGCGGGGGCCTTGAGCAGTTCTTC
>TRBV5-1|.|TRBJ2-1|TRBD2
CASSLGGLTDEQFF
TGCGCCAGCAGCTTGGGGGGACTAACCGATGAGCAGTTCTTC
>TRBV30|.|TRBJ2-1|.
CALRTRRNFNEQFF
TGTGCCTTGAGGACGCGTCGGAACTTCAATGAGCAGTTCTTC
>TRBV9|once|TRBJ1-3|.
CASARGTGNTIYF
TGTGCCAGCGCCCGGGGGACCGGAAACACCATATATTTT
>TRBV6-5|.|TRBJ2-7|.
CASSYGAGERYEQYF
TGTGCCAGCAGTTATGGGGCAGGGGAACGGTACGAGCAGTACTTC
>TRBV7-2|.|TRBJ1-4|.
CASSLVGGAGTNEKLFF
TGTGCCAGCAGCTTAGTTGGAGGGGCGGGGACTAATGAAAAACTGTTTTTT
>TRBV7-8|.|TRBJ1-6|.
CASSLSRGPNSPLHF
TGTGCCAGCAGCTTATCCCGTGGACCCAATTCACCCCTCCACTTT
>TRBV2|.|TRBJ1-3|.
CASSGGFGSGNTIYF
TGTGCCAGCAGTGGGGGGTTCGGTTCTGGAAACACCATATATTTT
>TRBV19|.|TRBJ1-6|TRBD1
CASEQGTVSSSPLHF
TGTGCCAGTGAGCAGGGGACAGTAAGTTCTTCACCCCTCCACTTT
>TRBV29-1|.|TRBJ1-2|.
CSVYTSNYGYTF
TGCAGCGTCTACACGTCCAACTATGGCTACACCTTC
>TRBV5-1|.|TRBJ2-3|.
CASKGPVSTDTQYF
TGCGCCAGCAAAGGGCCAGTAAGCACAGATACGCAGTATTTT
>TRBV7-9|.|TRBJ2-2|.
CASSLNSVASGELFF
TGTGCCAGCAGCTTAAATTCGGTGGCGAGCGGGGAGCTGTTTTTT
>TRBV30|.|TRBJ1-2|.
CAWTRGRLPGAYGYTF
TGTGCCTGGACCCGGGGACGTCTCCCGGGGGCCTATGGCTACACCTTC
>TRBV10-3|.|TRBJ1-2|.
CAISESQGAGYTF
TGTGCCATCAGTGAGTCCCAGGGCGCTGGCTACACCTTC
>TRBV6-6|once|TRBJ1-5|.
CASSQARQPQHF
TGTGCCAGCAGCCAAGCGCGTCAGCCCCAGCATTTT
>TRBV6-4|.|TRBJ2-1|.
CASRPGDYGEQFF
TGTGCCAGCAGACCGGGAGACTATGGCGAGCAGTTCTTC
>TRBV13|.|TRBJ2-1|.
CASSLGGAAYNEQFF
TGTGCCAGCAGCTTAGGGGGGGCCGCCTACAATGAGCAGTTCTTC
>TRBV7-6|.|TRBJ1-1|.
CASSFIAGSEAFF
TGTGCCAGCAGCTTCATAGCGGGTTCTGAAGCTTTCTTT
>TRBV5-1|.|TRBJ1-1|.
CASRVLAVGNTEAFF
TGCGCCAGCCGAGTGCTAGCGGTGGGTAACACTGAAGCTTTCTTT
>TRBV5-1|once|TRBJ2-2|.
CASSSNSGLGTGELFF
TGCGCCAGCAGCTCAAACTCCGGGCTCGGCACCGGGGAGCTGTTTTTT
>TRBV25-1|.|TRBJ1-6|.
CASSELGNSPLHF
TGTGCCAGCAGTGAGCTAGGGAATTCACCCCTCCACTTT
>TRBV27|few|TRBJ2-5|TRBD1
CASSMGQGGSVETQYF
TGTGCCAGCAGCATGGGACAGGGAGGTTCCGTGGAGACCCAGTACTTC
>TRBV6-1|.|TRBJ2-3|TRBD2
CASSEAGLFTDTQYF
TGTGCCAGCAGTGAAGCGGGACTATTCACAGATACGCAGTATTTT
>TRBV10-3|.|TRBJ1-1|.
CAISDFLTEAFF
TGTGCCATCAGTGATTTCCTCACTGAAGCTTTCTTT
>TRBV6-1|.|TRBJ1-2|.
CASSEAHGNYGYTF
TGTGCCAGCAGTGAAGCGCATGGAAACTATGGCTACACCTTC
>TRBV19|.|TRBJ1-1|.
CASSISGLVTEAFF
TGTGCCAGTAGTATTAGCGGGCTGGTCACTGAAGCTTTCTTT
>TRBV14|once|TRBJ1-2|.
CASSLSRRDTRTRNYGYTF
TGTGCCAGCAGCCTTTCACGCCGGGACACCAGAACAAGAAACTATGGCTACACCTTC
>TRBV7-9|once|TRBJ2-5|.
CASSSDRFQETQYF
TGTGCCAGCAGCTCAGACAGGTTCCAAGAGACCCAGTACTTC
>TRBV11-1|.|TRBJ1-1|TRBD1
CASSLGARMGQKAFF
TGTGCCAGCAGCTTAGGAGCCCGGATGGGACAGAAAGCTTTCTTT
>TRBV27|.|TRBJ1-6|TRBD1
CASRAGGSPLHF
TGTGCCAGCAGAGCAGGGGGGTCACCCCTCCACTTT
>TRBV5-1|.|TRBJ1-4|TRBD1
CASRQGEVTNEKLFF
TGCGCCAGCAGACAGGGGGAGGTTACTAATGAAAAACTGTTTTTT